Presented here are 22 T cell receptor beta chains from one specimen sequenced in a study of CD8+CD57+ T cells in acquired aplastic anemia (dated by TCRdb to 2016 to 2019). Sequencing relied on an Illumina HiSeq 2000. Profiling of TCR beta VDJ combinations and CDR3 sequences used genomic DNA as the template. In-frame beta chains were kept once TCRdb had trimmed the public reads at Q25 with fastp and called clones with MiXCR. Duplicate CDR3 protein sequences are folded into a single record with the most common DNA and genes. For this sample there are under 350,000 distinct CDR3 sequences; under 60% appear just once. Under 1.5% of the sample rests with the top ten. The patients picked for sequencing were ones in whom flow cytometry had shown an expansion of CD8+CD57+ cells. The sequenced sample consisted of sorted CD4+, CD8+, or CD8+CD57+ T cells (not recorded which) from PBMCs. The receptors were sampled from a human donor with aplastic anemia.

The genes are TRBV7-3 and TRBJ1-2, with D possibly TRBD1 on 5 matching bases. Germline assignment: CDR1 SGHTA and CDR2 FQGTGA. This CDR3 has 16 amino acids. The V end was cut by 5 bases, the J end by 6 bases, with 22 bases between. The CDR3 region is CASSPFGGFIGDGYTF. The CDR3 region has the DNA TGTGCCAGCAGCCCTTTTGGCGGTTTCATAGGGGATGGCTACACCTTC.

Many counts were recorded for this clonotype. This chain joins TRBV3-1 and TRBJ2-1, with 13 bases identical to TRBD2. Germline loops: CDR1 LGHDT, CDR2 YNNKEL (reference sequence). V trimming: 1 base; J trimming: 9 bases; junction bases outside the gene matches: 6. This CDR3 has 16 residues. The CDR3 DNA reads TGTGCCAGCAGCCAAGTAGGACTAGCGGGAGTTGTTGAGCAGTTCTTC. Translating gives CASSQVGLAGVVEQFF.

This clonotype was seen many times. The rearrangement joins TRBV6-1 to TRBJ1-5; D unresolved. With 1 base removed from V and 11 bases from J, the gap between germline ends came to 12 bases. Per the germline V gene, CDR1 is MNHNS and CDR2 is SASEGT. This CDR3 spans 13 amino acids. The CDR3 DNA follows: TGTGCCAGCAGTGAAGAGGTGGGAGTGACCCAGCATTTT. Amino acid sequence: CASSEEVGVTQHF.

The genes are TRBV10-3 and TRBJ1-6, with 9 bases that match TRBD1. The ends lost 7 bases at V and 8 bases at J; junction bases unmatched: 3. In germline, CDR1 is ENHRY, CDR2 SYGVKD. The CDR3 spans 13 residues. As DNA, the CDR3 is TGTGCCATCAAACAGGGGGCTGATTCACCCCTCCACTTT. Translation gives CAIKQGADSPLHF.

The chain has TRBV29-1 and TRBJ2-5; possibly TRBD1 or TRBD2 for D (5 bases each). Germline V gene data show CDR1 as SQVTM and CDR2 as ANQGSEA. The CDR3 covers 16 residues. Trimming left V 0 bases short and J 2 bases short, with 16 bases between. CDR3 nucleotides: TGCAGCGTTGAAGATCTTGGGGGACGGGTTCAAGAGACCCAGTACTTC. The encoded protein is CSVEDLGGRVQETQYF.

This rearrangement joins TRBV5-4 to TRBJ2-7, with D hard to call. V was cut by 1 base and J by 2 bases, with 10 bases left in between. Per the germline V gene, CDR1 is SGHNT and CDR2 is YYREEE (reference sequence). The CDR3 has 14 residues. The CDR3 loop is CASSLRGSAYEQYF. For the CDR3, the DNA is TGTGCCAGCAGCTTGCGTGGGTCGGCCTACGAGCAGTACTTC.

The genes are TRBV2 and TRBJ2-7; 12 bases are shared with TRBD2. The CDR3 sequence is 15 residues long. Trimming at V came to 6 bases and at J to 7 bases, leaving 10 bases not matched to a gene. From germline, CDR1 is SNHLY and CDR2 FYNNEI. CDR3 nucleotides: TGTGCCAGCAGAGCAGGACTAGCGGGACGGGAGGAGCAGTACTTC. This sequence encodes CASRAGLAGREEQYF.

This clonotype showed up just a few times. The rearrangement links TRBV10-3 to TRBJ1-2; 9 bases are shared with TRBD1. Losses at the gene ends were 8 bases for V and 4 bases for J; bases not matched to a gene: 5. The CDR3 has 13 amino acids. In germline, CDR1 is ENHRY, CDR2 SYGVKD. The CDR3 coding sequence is TGTGCCATCCCGAGGACAGGGGCCTATGGCTACACCTTC. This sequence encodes CAIPRTGAYGYTF.

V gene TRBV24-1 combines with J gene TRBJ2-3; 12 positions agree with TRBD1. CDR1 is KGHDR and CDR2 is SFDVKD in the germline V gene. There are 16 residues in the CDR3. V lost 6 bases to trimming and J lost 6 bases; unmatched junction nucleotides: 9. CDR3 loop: CATSMGQGAITDTQYF. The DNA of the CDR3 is TGTGCCACCAGTATGGGACAGGGGGCTATCACGGATACGCAGTATTTT.

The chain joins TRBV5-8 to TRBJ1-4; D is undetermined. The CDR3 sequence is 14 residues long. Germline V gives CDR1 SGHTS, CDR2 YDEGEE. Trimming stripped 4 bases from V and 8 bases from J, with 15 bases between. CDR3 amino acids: CASSTDPAREKLFF. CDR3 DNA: TGTGCCAGCAGCACCGATCCCGCGCGGGAAAAACTGTTTTTT.

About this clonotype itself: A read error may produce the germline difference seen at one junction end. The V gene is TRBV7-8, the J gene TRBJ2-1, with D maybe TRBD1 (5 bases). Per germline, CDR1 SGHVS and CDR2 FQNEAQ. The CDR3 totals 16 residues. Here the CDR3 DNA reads TGTGCCAGCAGCTCTCCAGGGCGCGGCACCTACAATGCGCAGTTCTTC. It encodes CASSSPGRGTYNAQFF.

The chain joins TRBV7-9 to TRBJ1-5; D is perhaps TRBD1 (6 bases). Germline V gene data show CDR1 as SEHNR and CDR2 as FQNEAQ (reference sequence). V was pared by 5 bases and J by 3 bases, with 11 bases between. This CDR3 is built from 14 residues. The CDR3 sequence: CASSRDTLNQPQHF. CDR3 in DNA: TGTGCCAGCAGCCGGGACACCCTCAATCAGCCCCAGCATTTT.

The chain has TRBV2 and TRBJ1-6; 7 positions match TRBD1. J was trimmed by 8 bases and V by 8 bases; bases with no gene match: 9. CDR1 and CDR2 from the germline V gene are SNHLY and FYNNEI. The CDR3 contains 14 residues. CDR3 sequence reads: CASRDSTSYSPLHF. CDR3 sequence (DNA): TGTGCCAGCCGGGACAGTACGTCATATTCACCCCTCCACTTT.

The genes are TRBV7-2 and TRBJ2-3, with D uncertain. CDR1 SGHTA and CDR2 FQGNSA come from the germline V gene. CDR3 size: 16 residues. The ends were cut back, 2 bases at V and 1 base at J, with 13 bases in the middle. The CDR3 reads CASSLPTPWGTDTQYF. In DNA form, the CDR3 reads TGTGCCAGCAGCTTACCGACCCCCTGGGGCACAGATACGCAGTATTTT. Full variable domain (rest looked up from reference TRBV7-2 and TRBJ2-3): GAGVSQSPSNKVTEKGKDVELRCDPISGHTALYWYRQSLGQGLEFLIYFQGNSAPDKSGLPSDRFSAERTGGSVSTLTIQRTQQEDSAVYLCASSLPTPWGTDTQYFGPGTRLTVL.

CDR3 in amino acids: CASSLESGRWAGELFF. CDR3 nucleotide sequence: TGTGCCAGCAGCTTAGAGTCAGGGAGGTGGGCCGGGGAGCTGTTTTTT. The rearrangement joins TRBV7-8 to TRBJ2-2; TRBD2 might be the D (6 bases). CDR1 is SGHVS and CDR2 is FQNEAQ in the germline V gene. V was trimmed by 1 base and J by 6 bases, leaving 15 bases between them. CDR3 length equals 16 residues.

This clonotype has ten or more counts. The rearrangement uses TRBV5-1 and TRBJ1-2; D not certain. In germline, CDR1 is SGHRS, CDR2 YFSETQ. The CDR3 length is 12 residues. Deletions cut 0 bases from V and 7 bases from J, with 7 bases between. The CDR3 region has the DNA TGCGCCAGCAGCTTGGTAGGGTCTGGCTACACCTTC. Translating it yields CASSLVGSGYTF.

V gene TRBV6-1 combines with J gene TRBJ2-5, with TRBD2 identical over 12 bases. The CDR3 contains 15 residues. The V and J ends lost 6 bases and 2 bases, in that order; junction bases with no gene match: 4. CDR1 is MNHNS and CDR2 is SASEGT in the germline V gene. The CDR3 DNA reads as TGTGCCAGCAGGCGCCTAGCGGGGGGGCAAGAGACCCAGTACTTC. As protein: CASRRLAGGQETQYF.

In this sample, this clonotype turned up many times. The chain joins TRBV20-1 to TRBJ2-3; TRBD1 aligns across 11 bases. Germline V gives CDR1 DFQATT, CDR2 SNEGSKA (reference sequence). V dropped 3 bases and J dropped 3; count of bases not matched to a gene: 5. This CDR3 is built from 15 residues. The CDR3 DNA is TGCAGTGCTAGTTCGGACAGGGGGCCGACAGATACGCAGTATTTT. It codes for CSASSDRGPTDTQYF.

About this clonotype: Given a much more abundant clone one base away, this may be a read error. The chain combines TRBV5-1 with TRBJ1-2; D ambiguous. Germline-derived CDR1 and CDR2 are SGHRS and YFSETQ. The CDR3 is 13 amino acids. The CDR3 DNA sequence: TGCGCCAACAGCTTTGAGGGTAACGATGGCTACACCTTC. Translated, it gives CANSFEGNDGYTF.

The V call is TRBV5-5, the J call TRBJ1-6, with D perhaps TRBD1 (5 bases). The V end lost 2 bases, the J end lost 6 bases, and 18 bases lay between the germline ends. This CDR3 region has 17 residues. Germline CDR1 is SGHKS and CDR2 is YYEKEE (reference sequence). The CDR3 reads CASSFGTEKTLNSPLHF. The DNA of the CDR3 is TGTGCCAGCAGCTTTGGGACGGAGAAGACCCTTAATTCACCCCTCCACTTT.

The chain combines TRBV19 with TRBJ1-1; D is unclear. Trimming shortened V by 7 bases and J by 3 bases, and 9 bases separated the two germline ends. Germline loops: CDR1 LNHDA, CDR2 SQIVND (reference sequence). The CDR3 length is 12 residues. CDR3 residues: CASTRRDTEAFF. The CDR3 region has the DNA TGTGCCAGTACCAGGAGGGACACTGAAGCTTTCTTT.

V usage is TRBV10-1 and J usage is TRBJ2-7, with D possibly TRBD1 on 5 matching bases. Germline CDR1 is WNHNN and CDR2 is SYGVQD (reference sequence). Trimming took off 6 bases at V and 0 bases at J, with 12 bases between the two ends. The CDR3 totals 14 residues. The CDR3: CASRPTASSYEQYF. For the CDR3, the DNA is TGCGCCAGCAGACCGACAGCGAGCTCCTACGAGCAGTACTTC.